This is a list of T cell receptor beta chains from one sample in a study of shared clonotypes between healthy human individuals. Here immunoSEQ multiplex PCR was the method, and the copy in TCRdb shows in-frame clones only, minus some. The table records about 590,000 clones, about 95% of them present only once. What was sequenced was naive CD8+ T cells sorted from blood. These receptors were taken from a woman in her 30s in good health. CDR3s include the opening cysteine and the closing phenylalanine or tryptophan. Fields, in order: CDR3 length, D gene, J gene, clone size, V gene, CDR3 DNA, CDR3 protein. A D gene is named only where the DNA matches it firmly. Rows may omit the clone size; those that give it use once, few, many or a size class.

>14|NA|TRBJ2-1|NA|TRBV10-1
TGCGCCAGCAGTGAGGGGAGTATCCTGGATGAGCAGTTCTTC
CASSEGSILDEQFF
>18|NA|TRBJ2-6|NA|TRBV19
TGTGCCAGTAGTGGAGTCGGGTCGTTAAATTCGTTGGCCAACGTCCTGACTTTC
CASSGVGSLNSLANVLTF
>16|TRBD2|TRBJ2-3|NA|TRBV4-1
TGCGCCAGCAGCCAAGTTCTAGCGGGAGGCACAGATACGCAGTATTTT
CASSQVLAGGTDTQYF
>12|NA|TRBJ2-3|NA|TRBV5-6
TGTGCCAGCAGCTTGTATACAGATACGCAGTATTTT
CASSLYTDTQYF
>13|NA|TRBJ1-2|NA|TRBV29-1
TGCAGCGTTGTGGAAGGGGCTGTCTATGGCTACACCTTC
CSVVEGAVYGYTF
>13|TRBD1|TRBJ2-5|NA|TRBV25-1
TGTGCCGGTTCGACAGGGGGCAAAGAGACCCAGTACTTC
CAGSTGGKETQYF
>14|NA|TRBJ2-4|once|TRBV7-9
TGTGCCAGCAGCTTAGTAGCGAGTAAAAACATTCAGTACTTC
CASSLVASKNIQYF
>15|TRBD1|TRBJ2-7|NA|TRBV28
TGTGCCAGCAGTTCCGAGCAGGGGGCGCAGGGCGAGCAGTACTTC
CASSSEQGAQGEQYF
>14|NA|TRBJ2-2|NA|TRBV9
TGTGCCAGCAGCGGGGGGAGGAACACCGGGGAGCTGTTTTTT
CASSGGRNTGELFF
>15|NA|TRBJ2-7|NA|TRBV28
TGTGCCAGCAGTATAGCGGTCGCGGAGTCCTACGAGCAGTACTTC
CASSIAVAESYEQYF
>14|NA|TRBJ2-1|NA|TRBV7-3
TGTGCCAGCAGCCCATCGGGACCACCGAATGAGCAGTTCTTC
CASSPSGPPNEQFF
>15|NA|TRBJ1-4|once|TRBV15
TGTGCCACCAGCAGGCGACGGTCAACTAATGAAAAACTGTTTTTT
CATSRRRSTNEKLFF
>15|NA|TRBJ2-7|NA|TRBV13
TGTGCCAGCAGCACCCGGGGGGCTAGGGACACCGAGCAGTACTTC
CASSTRGARDTEQYF
>18|TRBD2|TRBJ2-3|NA|TRBV5-4
TGTGCCAGCAGCGGGGATGGACTAGCGGGAGTAGGGGCAGATACGCAGTATTTT
CASSGDGLAGVGADTQYF
>13|NA|TRBJ1-1|NA|TRBV5-3
TGTGCCAGAAGCACCGAGCGTCGGGCTGAAGCTTTCTTT
CARSTERRAEAFF
>13|NA|TRBJ2-7|once|TRBV29-1
TGCAGCGTTGTTATGGCCAGGTCCTACGAGCAGTACTTC
CSVVMARSYEQYF
>14|TRBD1|TRBJ2-1|NA|TRBV4-1
TGCGCCAGCAGCCAACCCCGGGACAGCCGCGAGCAGTTCTTC
CASSQPRDSREQFF
>18|NA|TRBJ2-3|NA|TRBV25-1
TGTGCCAGCAGTGGTGTCGGTACAATGGGAACTAGCACAGATACGCAGTATTTT
CASSGVGTMGTSTDTQYF
>15|TRBD1|TRBJ2-7|NA|TRBV7-9
TGTGCCAGCAGCTTAGGACAGGGTAAGATCTACGAGCAGTACTTC
CASSLGQGKIYEQYF
>15|TRBD2|TRBJ2-1|NA|TRBV27
TGTGCCAGCAGCGTAATAGCGGGGCACTACAATGAGCAGTTCTTC
CASSVIAGHYNEQFF
>13|TRBD2|TRBJ2-1|NA|TRBV13
TGTGCTTCCCGGGACTACTACCGGAATGAGCAGTTCTTC
CASRDYYRNEQFF
>14|NA|TRBJ1-1|NA|TRBV29-1
TGCAGCGTCGAAATTCCACACCTGAACACTGAAGCTTTCTTT
CSVEIPHLNTEAFF
>15|NA|TRBJ1-5|NA|TRBV6-5
TGTGCCAGCAGCCGATCGACAGGCGCCAATCAGCCCCAGCATTTT
CASSRSTGANQPQHF
>18|TRBD2|TRBJ2-2|NA|TRBV13
TGTGCCAGCAGCCCCTATACCACCGCGGGAGTGGTCACCGGGGAGCTGTTTTTT
CASSPYTTAGVVTGELFF
>15|NA|TRBJ1-5|NA|TRBV2
TGTGCCAGTGGGGGCGGACCTTATAGCAATCAGCCCCAGCATTTT
CASGGGPYSNQPQHF
>13|TRBD2|TRBJ2-7|NA|TRBV13
TGTGCCAGCAGCTTAAGCGGCGCGGGAGAACAGTACTTC
CASSLSGAGEQYF
>16|TRBD1|TRBJ1-2|once|TRBV30
TGTGCCTGGAGTGTACATGATGGAGACAGGGGCGATGGCTACACCTTC
CAWSVHDGDRGDGYTF
>17|NA|TRBJ2-7|NA|TRBV28
TGTGCCAGCAGTCCACATACAGCGACAGGATATTCCTACGAGCAGTACTTC
CASSPHTATGYSYEQYF
>16|NA|TRBJ1-4|NA|TRBV19
TGTGCCAGTTCTCAGGGAATTACTGCAACTAATGAAAAACTGTTTTTT
CASSQGITATNEKLFF
>14|TRBD1|TRBJ2-7|NA|TRBV5-5
TGTGCCAGCAGCTCACACAGGGGGCGATACGAGCAGTACTTC
CASSSHRGRYEQYF
>14|NA|TRBJ2-1|NA|TRBV7-8
TGTGCCAGCAGCTTCGAGGGAGGAAACAATGAGCAGTTCTTC
CASSFEGGNNEQFF
>14|NA|TRBJ2-2|NA|TRBV30
TGTGCCTGGAGCTGGACGACGAACACCGGGGAGCTGTTTTTT
CAWSWTTNTGELFF
>12|NA|TRBJ2-7|NA|TRBV28
TGTGCCAGCAGCCTCCGAATGTACGAGCAGTACTTC
CASSLRMYEQYF
>14|NA|TRBJ2-7|NA|TRBV19
TGTGCCAGTAGTATAGGACAGAGCTCCTACGAGCAGTACTTC
CASSIGQSSYEQYF
>13|NA|TRBJ2-1|NA|TRBV27
TGTGCCAGCAGTTTAGGGCAGAACAATGAGCAGTTCTTC
CASSLGQNNEQFF
>12|NA|TRBJ2-7|NA|TRBV2
TGTGCCAGCAGTGAGGAGGGATCCGAGCAGTACTTC
CASSEEGSEQYF
>13|NA|TRBJ2-5|NA|TRBV4-2
TGTGCCAGCAGCCCTGAGGTAGGGGAGACCCAGTACTTC
CASSPEVGETQYF
>14|NA|TRBJ1-2|once|TRBV10-2
TGCGCCAGCAGTGAGAGAACAGACGCCTATGGCTACACCTTC
CASSERTDAYGYTF
>14|TRBD2|TRBJ2-1|NA|TRBV28
TGTGCCAGCAGCCTTAGCGGGAACTACAATGAGCAGTTCTTC
CASSLSGNYNEQFF
>17|NA|TRBJ1-1|NA|TRBV21-1
TGTGCCAGCAGCAAAGCTCCAGGGAGAAGTGGAAACACTGAAGCTTTCTTT
CASSKAPGRSGNTEAFF
>14|TRBD2|TRBJ2-7|NA|TRBV27
TGTGCCAGCACCACAGCGGGAGGGCCGGGCGAGCAGTACTTC
CASTTAGGPGEQYF
>15|TRBD2|TRBJ2-3|NA|TRBV4-2
TGTGCCAGCAGCCAAGAGGCGGGAGTTCCAGATACGCAGTATTTT
CASSQEAGVPDTQYF
>15|NA|TRBJ2-1|NA|TRBV5-5
TGTGCCAGCAGGCCTGTGCATAGCTCCTACAATGAGCAGTTCTTC
CASRPVHSSYNEQFF
>16|NA|TRBJ2-1|NA|TRBV7-8
TGTGCCAGCAGCCTAGGCCTAGCGTCCTCCTACAATGAGCAGTTCTTC
CASSLGLASSYNEQFF
>15|TRBD1|TRBJ2-7|NA|TRBV5-1
TGCGCCAGCAGCTTGGAACAGGGGGCATCCTACGAGCAGTACTTC
CASSLEQGASYEQYF
>13|TRBD1|TRBJ2-7|NA|TRBV5-5
TGTGCCAGCAGCTTCCGGGACAGCTACGAGCAGTACTTC
CASSFRDSYEQYF
>15|NA|TRBJ1-6|NA|TRBV5-1
TGCGCCAGCAGCTTGGACGGACTCCTGAATTCACCCCTCCACTTT
CASSLDGLLNSPLHF
>15|TRBD2|TRBJ2-1|NA|TRBV29-1
TGCAGCGTGGTCGGGACTAGCGGATCCTACAATGAGCAGTTCTTC
CSVVGTSGSYNEQFF
>14|TRBD2|TRBJ2-7|NA|TRBV27
TGTGCCAGCAGTTCCTTAGCGGGAGCCTACGAGCAGTACTTC
CASSSLAGAYEQYF